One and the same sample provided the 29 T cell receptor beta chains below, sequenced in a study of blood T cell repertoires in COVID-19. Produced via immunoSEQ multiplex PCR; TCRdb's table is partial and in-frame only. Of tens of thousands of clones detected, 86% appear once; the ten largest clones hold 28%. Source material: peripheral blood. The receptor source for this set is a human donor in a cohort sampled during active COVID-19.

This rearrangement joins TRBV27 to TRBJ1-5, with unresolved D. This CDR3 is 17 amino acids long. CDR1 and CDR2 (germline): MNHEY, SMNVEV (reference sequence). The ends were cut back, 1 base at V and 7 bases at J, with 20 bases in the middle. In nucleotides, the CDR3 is TGTGCCAGCAGTTTATGGGCAACAGAGTATCAATCCCAGCCCCAGCATTTT. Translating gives CASSLWATEYQSQPQHF.

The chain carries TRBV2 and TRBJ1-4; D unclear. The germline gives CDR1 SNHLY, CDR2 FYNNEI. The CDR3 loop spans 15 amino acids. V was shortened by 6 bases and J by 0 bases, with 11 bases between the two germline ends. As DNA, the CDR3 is TGTGCCAGCAGGCGGACTGTTTCAACTAATGAAAAACTGTTTTTT. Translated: CASRRTVSTNEKLFF.

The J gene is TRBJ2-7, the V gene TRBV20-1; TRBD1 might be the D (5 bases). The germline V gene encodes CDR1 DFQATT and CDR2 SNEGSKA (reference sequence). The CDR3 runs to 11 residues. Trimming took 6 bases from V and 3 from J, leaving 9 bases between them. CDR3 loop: CSASTDYEQYF. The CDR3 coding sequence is TGCAGTGCATCGACAGACTACGAGCAGTACTTC.

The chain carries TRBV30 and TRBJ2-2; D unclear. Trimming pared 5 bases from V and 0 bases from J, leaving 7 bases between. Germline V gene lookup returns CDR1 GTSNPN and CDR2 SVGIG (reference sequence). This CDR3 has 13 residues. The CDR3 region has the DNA TGTGCCTGGGGCCCGTCGAACACCGGGGAGCTGTTTTTT. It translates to CAWGPSNTGELFF.

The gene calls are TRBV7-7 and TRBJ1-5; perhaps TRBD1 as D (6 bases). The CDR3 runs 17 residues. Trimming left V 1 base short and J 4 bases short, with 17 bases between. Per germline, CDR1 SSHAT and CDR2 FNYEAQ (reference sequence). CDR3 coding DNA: TGTGCCAGCAGCTTAGGTCGGAAGGACAGCCCGAATCAGCCCCAGCATTTT. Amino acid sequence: CASSLGRKDSPNQPQHF.

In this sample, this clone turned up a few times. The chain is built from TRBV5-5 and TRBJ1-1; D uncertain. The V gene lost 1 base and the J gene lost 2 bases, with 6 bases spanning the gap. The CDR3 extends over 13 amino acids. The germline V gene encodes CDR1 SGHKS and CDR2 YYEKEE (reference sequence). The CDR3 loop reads CASSLTVNTEAFF. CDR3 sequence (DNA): TGTGCCAGCAGCTTGACAGTAAACACTGAAGCTTTCTTT.

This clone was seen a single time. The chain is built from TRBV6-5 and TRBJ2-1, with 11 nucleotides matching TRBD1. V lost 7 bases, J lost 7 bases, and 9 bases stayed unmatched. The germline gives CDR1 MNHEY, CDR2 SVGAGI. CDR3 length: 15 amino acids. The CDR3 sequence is CASIWDRGKANEQFF. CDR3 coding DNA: TGTGCCAGCATATGGGACAGGGGGAAAGCAAATGAGCAGTTCTTC.

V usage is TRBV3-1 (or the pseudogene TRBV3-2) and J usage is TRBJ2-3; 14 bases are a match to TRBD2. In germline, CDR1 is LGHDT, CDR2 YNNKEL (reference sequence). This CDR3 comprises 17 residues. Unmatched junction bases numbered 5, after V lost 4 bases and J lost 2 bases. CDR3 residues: CASSPRLAGGNTDTQYF. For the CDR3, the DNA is TGTGCCAGCAGCCCAAGACTAGCGGGGGGGAACACAGATACGCAGTATTTT.

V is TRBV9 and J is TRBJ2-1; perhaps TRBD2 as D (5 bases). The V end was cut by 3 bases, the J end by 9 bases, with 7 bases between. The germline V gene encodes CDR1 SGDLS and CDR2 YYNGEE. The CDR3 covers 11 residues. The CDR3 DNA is TGTGCCAGCAGCGGGAGGAGTGAGCAGTTCTTC. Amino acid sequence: CASSGRSEQFF. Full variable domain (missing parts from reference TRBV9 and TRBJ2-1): DSGVTQTPKHLITATGQRVTLRCSPRSGDLSVYWYQQSLDQGLQFLIQYYNGEERAKGNILERFSAQQFPDLHSELNLSSLELGDSALYFCASSGRSEQFFGPGTRLTVL.

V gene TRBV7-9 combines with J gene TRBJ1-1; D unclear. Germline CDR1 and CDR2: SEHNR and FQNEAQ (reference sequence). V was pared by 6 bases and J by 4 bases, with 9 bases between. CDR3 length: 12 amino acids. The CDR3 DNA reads TGTGCCAGCAGGGACTGGACCACTGAAGCTTTCTTT. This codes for CASRDWTTEAFF.

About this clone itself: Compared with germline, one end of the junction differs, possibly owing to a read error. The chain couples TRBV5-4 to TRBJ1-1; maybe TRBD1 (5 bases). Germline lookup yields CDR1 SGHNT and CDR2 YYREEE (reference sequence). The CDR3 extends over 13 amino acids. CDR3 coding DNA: TGTGTCAGCAGCTTCCCCAGGGACACTGAAGCTTTCTTT. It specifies CVSSFPRDTEAFF.

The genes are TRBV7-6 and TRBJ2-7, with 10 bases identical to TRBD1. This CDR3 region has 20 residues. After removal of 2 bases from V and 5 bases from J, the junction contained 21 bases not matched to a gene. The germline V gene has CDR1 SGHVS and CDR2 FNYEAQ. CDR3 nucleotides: TGTGCCAGCAGCTTACTCCCCCCCCTGGCCGGGACAGGGGTCGTCAACGAGCAGTACTTC. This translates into CASSLLPPLAGTGVVNEQYF.

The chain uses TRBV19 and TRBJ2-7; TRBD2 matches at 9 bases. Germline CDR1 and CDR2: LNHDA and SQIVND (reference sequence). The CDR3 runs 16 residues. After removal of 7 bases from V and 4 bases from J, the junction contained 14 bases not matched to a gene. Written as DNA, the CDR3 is TGTGCCAGTACCTCCCAGGGGGGTCTAGCGGGATACGAGCAGTACTTC. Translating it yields CASTSQGGLAGYEQYF.

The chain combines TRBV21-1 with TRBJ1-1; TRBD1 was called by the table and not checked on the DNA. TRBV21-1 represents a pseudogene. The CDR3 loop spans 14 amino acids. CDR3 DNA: TGTGCCAGCAGCACACAGGCTCCGGCCACTGAAGCTTTCTTT. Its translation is CASSTQAPATEAFF.

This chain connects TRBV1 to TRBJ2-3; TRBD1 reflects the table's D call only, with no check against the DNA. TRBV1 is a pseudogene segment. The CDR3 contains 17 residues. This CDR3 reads CTSSHQRRGQGADTQYF. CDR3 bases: TGCACCAGCAGCCACCAACGTAGGGGACAGGGAGCAGATACGCAGTATTTT.

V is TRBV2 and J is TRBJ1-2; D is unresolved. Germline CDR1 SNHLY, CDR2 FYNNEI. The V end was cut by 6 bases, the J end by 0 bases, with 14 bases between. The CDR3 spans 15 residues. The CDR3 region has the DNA TGTGCCAGCAGCTTTTTTCGCGGCGCTAACTATGGCTACACCTTC. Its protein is CASSFFRGANYGYTF.

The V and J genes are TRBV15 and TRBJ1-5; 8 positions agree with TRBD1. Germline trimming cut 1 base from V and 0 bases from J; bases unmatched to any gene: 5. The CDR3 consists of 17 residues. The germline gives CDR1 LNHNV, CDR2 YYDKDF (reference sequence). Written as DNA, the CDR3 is TGTGCCACCAGCAGAGCTAGGACAGGGTCTAGCAATCAGCCCCAGCATTTT. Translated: CATSRARTGSSNQPQHF.

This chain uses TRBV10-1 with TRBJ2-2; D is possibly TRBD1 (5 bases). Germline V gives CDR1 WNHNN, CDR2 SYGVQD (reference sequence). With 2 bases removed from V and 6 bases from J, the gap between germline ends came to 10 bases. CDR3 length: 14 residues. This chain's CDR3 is CASSENQGPGELFF. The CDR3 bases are TGCGCCAGCAGTGAGAATCAGGGTCCCGGGGAGCTGTTTTTT.

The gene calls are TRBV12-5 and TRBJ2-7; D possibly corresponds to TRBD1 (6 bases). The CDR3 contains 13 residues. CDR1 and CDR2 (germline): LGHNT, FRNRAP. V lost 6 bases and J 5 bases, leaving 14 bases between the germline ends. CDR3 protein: CASGTGQLNEQYF. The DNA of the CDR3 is TGTGCTAGTGGGACAGGACAATTAAACGAGCAGTACTTC. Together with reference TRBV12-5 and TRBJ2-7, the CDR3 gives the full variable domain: DARVTQTPRHKVTEMGQEVTMRCQPILGHNTVFWYRQTMMQGLELLAYFRNRAPLDDSGMPKDRFSAEMPDATLATLKIQPSEPRDSAVYFCASGTGQLNEQYFGPGTRLTVT.

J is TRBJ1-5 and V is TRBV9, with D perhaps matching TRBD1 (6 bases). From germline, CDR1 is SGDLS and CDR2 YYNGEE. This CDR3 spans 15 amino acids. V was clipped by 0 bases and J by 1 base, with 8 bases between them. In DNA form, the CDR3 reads TGTGCCAGCAGCGTAGGGGACATGAGCAATCAGCCCCAGCATTTT. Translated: CASSVGDMSNQPQHF.

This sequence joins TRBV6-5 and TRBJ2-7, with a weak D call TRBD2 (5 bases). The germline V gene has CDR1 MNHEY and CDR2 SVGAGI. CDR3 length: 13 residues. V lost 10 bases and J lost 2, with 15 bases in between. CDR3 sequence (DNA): TGTGCCACCTATAGGACTGGGGCCTACGAGCAGTACTTC. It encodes CATYRTGAYEQYF.

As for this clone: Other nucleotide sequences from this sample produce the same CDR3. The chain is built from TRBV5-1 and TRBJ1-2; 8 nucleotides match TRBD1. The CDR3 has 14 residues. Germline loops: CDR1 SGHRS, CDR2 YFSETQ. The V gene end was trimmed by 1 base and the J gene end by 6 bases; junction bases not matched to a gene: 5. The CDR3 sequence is CASSLSGQGDGYTF. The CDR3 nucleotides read TGCGCCAGCAGCTTGTCTGGACAGGGAGATGGCTACACCTTC.

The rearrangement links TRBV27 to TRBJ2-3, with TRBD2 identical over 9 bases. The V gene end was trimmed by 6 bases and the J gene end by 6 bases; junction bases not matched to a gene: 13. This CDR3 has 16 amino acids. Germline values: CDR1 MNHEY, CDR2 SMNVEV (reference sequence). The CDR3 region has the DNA TGTGCCAGCAGAAGGGGCGGGGGGGCTCGGTCCGATACGCAGTATTTT. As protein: CASRRGGGARSDTQYF.

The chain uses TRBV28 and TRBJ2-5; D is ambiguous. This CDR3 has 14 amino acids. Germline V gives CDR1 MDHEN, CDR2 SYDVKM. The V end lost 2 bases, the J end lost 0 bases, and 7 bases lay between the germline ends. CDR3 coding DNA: TGTGCCAGCAGTTTACCCCAAAACCAAGAGACCCAGTACTTC. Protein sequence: CASSLPQNQETQYF.

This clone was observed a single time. The CDR3 loop reads CASSQGDRGLYEQYF. The CDR3 bases are TGTGCCAGCAGCCAAGGGGACAGGGGGCTCTACGAGCAGTACTTC. V usage is TRBV3-1 (or the pseudogene TRBV3-2) and J usage is TRBJ2-7; 12 positions agree with TRBD1. Germline V CDR1 and CDR2: LGHDT, YNNKEL (reference sequence). The CDR3 contains 15 residues. The ends lost 1 base at V and 3 bases at J; junction bases unmatched: 1.

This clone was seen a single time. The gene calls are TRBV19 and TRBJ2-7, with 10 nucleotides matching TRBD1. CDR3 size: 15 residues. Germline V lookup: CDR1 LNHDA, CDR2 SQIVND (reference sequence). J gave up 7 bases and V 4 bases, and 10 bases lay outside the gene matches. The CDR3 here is CASSNRGQGSREQYF. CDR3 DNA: TGTGCCAGTAGTAACCGGGGACAGGGGAGTAGAGAGCAGTACTTC.

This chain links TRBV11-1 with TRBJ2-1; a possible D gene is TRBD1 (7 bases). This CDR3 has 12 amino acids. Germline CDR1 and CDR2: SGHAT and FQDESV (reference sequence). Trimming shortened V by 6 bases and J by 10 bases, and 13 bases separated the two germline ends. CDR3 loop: CASSPQGGEQFF. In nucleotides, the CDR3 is TGTGCCAGCAGTCCGCAGGGGGGCGAGCAGTTCTTC.

CDR3 region: CASGQGAPNQPQHF. CDR3 nucleotides: TGTGCCAGCGGGCAGGGGGCCCCTAATCAGCCCCAGCATTTT. The rearrangement joins TRBV28 to TRBJ1-5, with TRBD1 matching over 8 bases. This CDR3 region has 14 residues. Per germline, CDR1 MDHEN and CDR2 SYDVKM. V trimming: 8 bases; J trimming: 4 bases; junction bases outside the gene matches: 7.

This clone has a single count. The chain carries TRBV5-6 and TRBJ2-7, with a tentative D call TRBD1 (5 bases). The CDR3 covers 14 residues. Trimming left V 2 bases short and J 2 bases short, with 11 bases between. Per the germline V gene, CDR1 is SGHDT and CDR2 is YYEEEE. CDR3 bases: TGTGCCAGCAGCTTTTTCCAGGGAACCTACGAGCAGTACTTC. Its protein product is CASSFFQGTYEQYF.